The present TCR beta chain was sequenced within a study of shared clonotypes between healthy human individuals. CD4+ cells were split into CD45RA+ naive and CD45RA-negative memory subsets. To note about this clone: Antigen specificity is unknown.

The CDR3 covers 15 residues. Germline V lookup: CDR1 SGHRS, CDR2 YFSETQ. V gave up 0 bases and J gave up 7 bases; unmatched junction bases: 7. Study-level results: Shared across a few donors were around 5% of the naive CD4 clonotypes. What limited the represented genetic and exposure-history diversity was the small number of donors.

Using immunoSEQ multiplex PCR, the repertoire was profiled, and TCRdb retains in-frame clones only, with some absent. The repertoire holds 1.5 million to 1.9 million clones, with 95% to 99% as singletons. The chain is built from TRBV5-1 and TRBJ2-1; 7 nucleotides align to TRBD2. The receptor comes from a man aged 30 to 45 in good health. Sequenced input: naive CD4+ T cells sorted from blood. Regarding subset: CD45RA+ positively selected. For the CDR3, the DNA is TGCGCCAGCAGCTTGGCCCCGGCGGGAGTGAATGAGCAGTTCTTC. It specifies CASSLAPAGVNEQFF.